This TCR beta chain was sequenced in a study of blood T cells in healthy people across ages. Total RNA was extracted at no less than 6 micrograms per sample. Primed by a sample-barcoded 5' primer and a J-beta primer mix, a second PCR proceeded for roughly 6 to 12 cycles. The authors tagged each cDNA molecule using a template-switch adaptor with 12 random nucleotides. TCRdb reprocessed the 5' RACE reads via MiXCR and lists one record per CDR3 protein. The repertoire holds around 670,000 distinct CDR3 sequences, with about 30% as singletons. This clonotype was picked up many times. Its antigen is not identified. The germline CDR1 and CDR2 sequences are MNHNY and SVGAGI (reference sequence). The J segment lost 2 bases and the V segment lost 4 bases, leaving 9 bases of the junction unmatched. CDR3 length: 16 amino acids. Findings and limits, study-wide: CMV status of donors was not determined, possibly confounding expanded clonotype changes. Without sorted subsets, naive and antigen-experienced compartments could not be conclusively compared.

The receptor's source is a woman of 80 years or more in good health. J is TRBJ2-3 and V is TRBV6-6, with 7 bases matching TRBD1. The source material was blood. This chain's CDR3 is CASSWGRGQFTDTQYF. CDR3 coding DNA: TGTGCCAGCAGTTGGGGAAGGGGGCAGTTCACAGATACGCAGTATTTT.